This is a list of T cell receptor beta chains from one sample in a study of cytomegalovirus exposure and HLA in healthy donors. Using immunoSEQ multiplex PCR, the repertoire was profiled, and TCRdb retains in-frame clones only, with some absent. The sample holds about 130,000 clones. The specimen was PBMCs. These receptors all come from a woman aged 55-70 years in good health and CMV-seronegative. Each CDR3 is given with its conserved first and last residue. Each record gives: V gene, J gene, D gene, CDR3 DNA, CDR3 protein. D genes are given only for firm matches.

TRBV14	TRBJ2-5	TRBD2	TGTGCCAGCAGCCAATTCGGACTAGCGGGAAAAGAGACCCAGTACTTC	CASSQFGLAGKETQYF
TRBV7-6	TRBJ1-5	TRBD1	TGTGCCAGCAGCTTAGGACAGGGGGACAATCAGCCCCAGCATTTT	CASSLGQGDNQPQHF
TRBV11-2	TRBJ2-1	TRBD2	TGTGCCAGCAGCTTCGTAGCGGGCTATGAGCAGTTCTTC	CASSFVAGYEQFF
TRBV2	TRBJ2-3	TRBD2	TGTGCCAGCAGTGCCGGACTAGCGGGAGCAGATACGCAGTATTTT	CASSAGLAGADTQYF
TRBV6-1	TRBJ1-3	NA	TGTGCCAGCAGTGAAATACAGTCTGGAAACACCATATATTTT	CASSEIQSGNTIYF
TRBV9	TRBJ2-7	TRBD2	TGTGCCAGCAGCAAAAGACTAGCTGCCGAGCAGTACTTC	CASSKRLAAEQYF
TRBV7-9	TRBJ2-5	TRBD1	TGTGCCAGCAGAAGTCAGGGGGCAGAGACCCAGTACTTC	CASRSQGAETQYF
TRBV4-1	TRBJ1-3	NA	TGCGCCAGCAGCCAAGACGGTAACTCTGGAAACACCATATATTTT	CASSQDGNSGNTIYF
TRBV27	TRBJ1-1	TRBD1	TGTGCCAGTACAAGGGGGCTGAACACTGAAGCTTTCTTT	CASTRGLNTEAFF
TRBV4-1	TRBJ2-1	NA	TGCGCCAGCAGCCAAGAGGGGCGGGGATTATCCTACAATGAGCAGTTCTTC	CASSQEGRGLSYNEQFF
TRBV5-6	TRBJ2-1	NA	TGTGCCAGCCGACGGGGGTCGCACCCCAATGAGCAGTTCTTC	CASRRGSHPNEQFF
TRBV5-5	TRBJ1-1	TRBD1	TGTGCCAGCAGCTTGGGGGACAGAGGCCACACTGAAGCTTTCTTT	CASSLGDRGHTEAFF
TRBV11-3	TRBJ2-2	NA	TGTGCCAGCAGCTTAGTCGGGAACACCGGGGAGCTGTTTTTT	CASSLVGNTGELFF
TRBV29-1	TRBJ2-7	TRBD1	TGCAGCGTCAAAACGCCGGGACAGGGCTACGAGCAGTACTTC	CSVKTPGQGYEQYF
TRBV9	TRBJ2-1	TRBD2	TGTGCCAGCAGCGGAACGACGATAGCGGGGGGCCCGGCCAATGAGCAGTTCTTC	CASSGTTIAGGPANEQFF
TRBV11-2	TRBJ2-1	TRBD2	TGTGCCAGCAGCTTAGAGGGTCTAGCGGGAGGCGTCTACAATGAGCAGTTCTTC	CASSLEGLAGGVYNEQFF
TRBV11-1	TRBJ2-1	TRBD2	TGTGCCAGCAGCCCACTGGGGGGACTAGCGATCAATGAGCAGTTCTTC	CASSPLGGLAINEQFF
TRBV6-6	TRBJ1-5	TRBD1	TGTGCCAGCAGTTACGCGGACAGGAATCAGCCCCAGCATTTT	CASSYADRNQPQHF
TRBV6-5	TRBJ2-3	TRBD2	TGTGCCAGCAGTGATCGGGGGGGGTCAGATACGCAGTATTTT	CASSDRGGSDTQYF
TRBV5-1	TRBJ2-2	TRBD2	TGCGCCAGCAGCCCCTTGAAGGAGCGGGGGAACACCGGGGAGCTGTTTTTT	CASSPLKERGNTGELFF
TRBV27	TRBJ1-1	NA	TGTGCCAGCAGTCTCAGGGGATTTGACACTGAAGCTTTCTTT	CASSLRGFDTEAFF
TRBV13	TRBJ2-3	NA	TGTGCCAGCAGCTTATATGGCACAGATACGCAGTATTTT	CASSLYGTDTQYF
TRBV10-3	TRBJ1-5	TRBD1	TGTGCCATCAGCGGACAGGGGGGCCAGCCCCAGCATTTT	CAISGQGGQPQHF
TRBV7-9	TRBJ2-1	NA	TGTGCCAGCAGCGCCCGCGGGGACAATGAGCAGTTCTTC	CASSARGDNEQFF
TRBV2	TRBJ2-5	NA	TGTGCCAGCAGTGAGAGAACCCAGTACTTC	CASSERTQYF
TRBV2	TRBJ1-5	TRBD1	TGTGCCAGCAGTCTGACAGGGATACGGCAGCCCCAGCATTTT	CASSLTGIRQPQHF
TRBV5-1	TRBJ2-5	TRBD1	TGCGCCAGCAGCGCCGACAGGGAAGAGACCCAGTACTTC	CASSADREETQYF
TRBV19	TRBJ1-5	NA	TGTGCCAGTAGTATCGGCGCCCTAGTGTTGACCCAGCATTTT	CASSIGALVLTQHF
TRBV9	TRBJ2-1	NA	TGTGCCAGCAGTCCCGGTCCGGGGAATGAGCAGTTCTTC	CASSPGPGNEQFF
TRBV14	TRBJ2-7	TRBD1	TGTGCCAGCAGCCGGACCGGGACAGGGGGCGACGAGCAGTACTTC	CASSRTGTGGDEQYF
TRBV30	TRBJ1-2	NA	TGTGCCTGGAGCCGAAGGGGGGGCGATGGGGGATTCTATGGCTACACCTTC	CAWSRRGGDGGFYGYTF
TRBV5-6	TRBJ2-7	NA	TGTGCCAGCAGGGCCCGGGGGAGCTCCTACGAGCAGTACTTC	CASRARGSSYEQYF
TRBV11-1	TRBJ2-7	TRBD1	TGTGCCAGCAGCTTATTTGGACAGGGGGCCTACGAGCAGTACTTC	CASSLFGQGAYEQYF
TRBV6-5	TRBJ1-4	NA	TGTGCCAGCAGTTACTCGATTCTCTCGGGGGAAAAACTGTTTTTT	CASSYSILSGEKLFF
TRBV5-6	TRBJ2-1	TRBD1	TGTGCCAGCAGCTGGGGGGACAGGGGGGACTACAATGAGCAGTTCTTC	CASSWGDRGDYNEQFF
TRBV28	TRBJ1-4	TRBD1	TGTGCCAGCAGTTCCGCTACTAAGACAGGGAGGAATGAAAAACTGTTTTTT	CASSSATKTGRNEKLFF
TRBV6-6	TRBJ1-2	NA	TGTGCCAGCAGTTACTCCCAGGCCTCAAACTATGGCTACACCTTC	CASSYSQASNYGYTF
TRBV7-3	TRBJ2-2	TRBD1	TGTGCCAGCAGCTCCCCGGGACAGGGGAACACCGGGGAGCTGTTTTTT	CASSSPGQGNTGELFF
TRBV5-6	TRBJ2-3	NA	TGTGCCAGCAGCTTGACGTTAAGCGAGGCAGATACGCAGTATTTT	CASSLTLSEADTQYF
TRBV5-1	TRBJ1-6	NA	TGCGCCAGCAGCTTGGAAGGGGGACATAATTCACCCCTCCACTTT	CASSLEGGHNSPLHF
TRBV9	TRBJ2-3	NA	TGTGCCAGCAGCCAGGCAGTAAGCACAGATACGCAGTATTTT	CASSQAVSTDTQYF
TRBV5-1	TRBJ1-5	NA	TGCGCCAGCAGTGAGGGGGGGAATAGCAATCAGCCCCAGCATTTT	CASSEGGNSNQPQHF
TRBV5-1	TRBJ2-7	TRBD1	TGCGCCAGCAGCTTGGCTGGGACAGACTACGAGCAGTACTTC	CASSLAGTDYEQYF